The 27 T cell receptor beta chains presented below share a single source sample, sequenced in a study of cytomegalovirus exposure and HLA in healthy donors. PCR amplification relied on 60 Vbeta primers (plus 13 Jbeta primers). Measured with immunoSEQ multiplex PCR; TCRdb has only the in-frame clones, and not every one. Its listing shows around 76,000 clones. The sequencing sample was made of PBMCs. Receptor source: a boy aged 5-17 years in good health and CMV-seronegative.

The chain couples TRBV2 to TRBJ1-6, with D perhaps matching TRBD1 (6 bases). The V and J ends lost 10 bases and 4 bases respectively, with 14 bases between them. The CDR3 is made up of 14 amino acids. CDR1 is SNHLY and CDR2 is FYNNEI in the germline V gene. In nucleotides, the CDR3 is TGTGCCACCGGCAACAGGGATTATAATTCACCCCTCCACTTT. Translating gives CATGNRDYNSPLHF.

The chain employs TRBV4-3 and TRBJ2-5; tentatively, D is TRBD1 (5 bases). V lost 3 bases, J lost 5 bases, and 16 bases lay in between. Germline CDR1 is LGHNA and CDR2 is YSLEER. The length of the CDR3 is 15 residues. CDR3 coding DNA: TGCGCCAGCAGCCAGGGTCGGGTGGGGCGGGAGACCCAGTACTTC. Amino acids: CASSQGRVGRETQYF.

The chain uses TRBV5-8 and TRBJ2-7; 8 bases map to TRBD1. The CDR3 runs 12 residues. The ends lost 1 base at V and 6 bases at J; junction bases unmatched: 0. The V gene's germline CDR1 is SGHTS and CDR2 YDEGEE. CDR3 nucleotides: TGTGCCAGCAGCTTGACAGGGGGCGAGCAGTACTTC. It translates to CASSLTGGEQYF.

This chain links TRBV18 with TRBJ2-1, with D possibly matching TRBD1 (6 bases). Germline CDR1 and CDR2: KGHSH and LQKENI. Between the trimmed V and J ends, which lost 3 bases and 4 bases, there was a span of 13 bases. The CDR3 runs 15 residues. The CDR3 DNA reads TGTGCCAGCTCACCGACAGGTGGCAATTACAATGAGCAGTTCTTC. This sequence encodes CASSPTGGNYNEQFF.

CDR3 loop: CAWSVQVNTEAFF. The CDR3 region has the DNA TGTGCCTGGAGTGTACAGGTGAACACTGAAGCTTTCTTT. The chain employs TRBV30 and TRBJ1-1, with D possibly TRBD1 on 5 matching bases. In germline, CDR1 is GTSNPN, CDR2 SVGIG (reference sequence). V shed 0 bases and J shed 0 bases, with 5 bases lying between them. There are 13 residues in the CDR3.

The chain recombines TRBV5-4 with TRBJ2-7, with D maybe TRBD2 (5 bases). V lost 0 bases and J 1 base, leaving 8 bases between the germline ends. Germline V CDR1 and CDR2: SGHNT, YYREEE (reference sequence). The CDR3 is made up of 14 amino acids. CDR3 protein: CASSLERGSYEQYF. CDR3 DNA sequence: TGTGCCAGCAGCTTGGAACGGGGTTCCTACGAGCAGTACTTC. Complete variable domain (other parts from reference TRBV5-4 and TRBJ2-7): ETGVTQSPTHLIKTRGQQVTLRCSSQSGHNTVSWYQQALGQGPQFIFQYYREEENGRGNFPPRFSGLQFPNYSSELNVNALELDDSALYLCASSLERGSYEQYFGPGTRLTVT.

The CDR3 reads CASSFSGVYGYTF. In DNA, the CDR3 is TGTGCCAGCAGTTTCTCCGGGGTCTATGGCTACACCTTC. The chain couples TRBV27 to TRBJ1-2, with unresolved D. This CDR3 region has 13 residues. From germline, CDR1 is MNHEY and CDR2 SMNVEV (reference sequence). Trimming took 3 bases from V and 4 from J, leaving 9 bases between them.

This chain uses TRBV2 with TRBJ1-1; 7 nucleotides agree with TRBD1. The CDR3 is made up of 14 amino acids. Germline CDR1 and CDR2: SNHLY and FYNNEI. Trimming took 6 bases from V and 2 from J; bases not matched to a gene: 6. This chain's CDR3 is CASSRQGPNTEAFF. CDR3 nucleotide sequence: TGTGCCAGCAGCAGACAGGGACCTAACACTGAAGCTTTCTTT.

A note on this clone: Compared with germline, one end of the junction differs, possibly owing to a read error. The chain combines TRBV7-8 with TRBJ2-1; 9 bases are a match to TRBD2. Germline V gene sequence: CDR1 SGHVS, CDR2 FQNEAQ. There are 20 residues in the CDR3. The CDR3 is CASSLADFPAAGGELNEQFF. The CDR3, as DNA: TGTGCCAGCAGCCTAGCCGATTTCCCCGCTGCGGGGGGGGAGTTGAATGAGCAGTTCTTC.

The CDR3: CASSLQTGATYEQYF. Written as DNA, the CDR3 is TGTGCCAGCAGCTTACAGACAGGGGCGACCTACGAGCAGTACTTC. The chain uses TRBV7-8 and TRBJ2-7; TRBD1 matches 8 bases. Germline assignment: CDR1 SGHVS and CDR2 FQNEAQ. The CDR3 has 15 amino acids. V trimming: 2 bases; J trimming: 2 bases; junction bases outside the gene matches: 5.

This chain uses TRBV19 with TRBJ2-7; 10 bases match TRBD1. The germline V gene encodes CDR1 LNHDA and CDR2 SQIVND (reference sequence). The V segment lost 7 bases and the J segment 6 bases; nucleotides outside the gene matches: 9. The CDR3 loop spans 14 amino acids. This CDR3 reads CASTTGTGVSEQYF. DNA for the CDR3: TGTGCCAGTACGACCGGGACAGGGGTGTCCGAGCAGTACTTC.

V gene TRBV4-2 combines with J gene TRBJ2-7; unclear D gene. Germline CDR1 and CDR2: LGHNA and YNFKEQ. The length of the CDR3 is 14 residues. V lost 4 bases and J 1 base, leaving 11 bases between the germline ends. This CDR3 reads CASSPDSLSYEQYF. In DNA form, the CDR3 reads TGTGCCAGCAGCCCAGACTCGCTATCCTACGAGCAGTACTTC.

The chain recombines TRBV4-1 with TRBJ1-1; weak D call: TRBD1 (5 bases). Germline V gene sequence: CDR1 MGHRA, CDR2 YSYEKL. V was trimmed by 5 bases and J by 3 bases, leaving 13 bases between them. The CDR3 sequence is 14 residues long. In DNA form, the CDR3 reads TGCGCCAGCAGCAAAAGGGTAGGGGACACTGAAGCTTTCTTT. It translates to CASSKRVGDTEAFF.

This chain links TRBV4-1 with TRBJ1-2; D may be TRBD1 (5 bases). CDR1 and CDR2 (germline): MGHRA, YSYEKL. This CDR3 region has 18 residues. V was cut by 0 bases and J by 5 bases, with 22 bases left in between. The CDR3 loop is CASSQDLDNSVIGYGYTF. The CDR3 coding sequence is TGCGCCAGCAGCCAAGATCTGGACAATTCGGTTATAGGGTATGGCTACACCTTC.

V usage is TRBV7-6 and J usage is TRBJ2-7, with 9 bases identical to TRBD1. The germline CDR1 and CDR2 sequences are SGHVS and FNYEAQ. The CDR3 contains 15 residues. The V segment lost 3 bases and the J segment 4 bases; nucleotides outside the gene matches: 7. The CDR3 here is CASSFSGQGAYEQYF. CDR3 sequence (DNA): TGTGCCAGCAGCTTCTCGGGACAGGGAGCTTACGAGCAGTACTTC.

The genes are TRBV7-9 and TRBJ1-2; D call uncertain. CDR1 and CDR2 from the germline V gene are SEHNR and FQNEAQ (reference sequence). The CDR3 is 12 amino acids. V lost 6 bases to trimming and J lost 4 bases, with 9 bases between them. CDR3 bases: TGTGCCAGCAGATCTCCCCTCTATGGCTACACCTTC. Translation: CASRSPLYGYTF.

The V and J genes are TRBV15 and TRBJ2-5; maybe TRBD1 (6 bases). The CDR3 extends over 15 amino acids. Germline-derived CDR1 and CDR2 are LNHNV and YYDKDF (reference sequence). V lost 1 base to trimming and J lost 4 bases, with 13 bases between them. CDR3 bases: TGTGCCACCAGCAGAGTGAGCGGCAGGGGAGAGACCCAGTACTTC. It codes for CATSRVSGRGETQYF. The full variable domain, in which reference TRBV15 and TRBJ2-5 provide the parts outside the CDR3, is DAMVIQNPRYQVTQFGKPVTLSCSQTLNHNVMYWYQQKSSQAPKLLFHYYDKDFNNEADTPDNFQSRRPNTSFCFLDIRSPGLGDTAMYLCATSRVSGRGETQYFGPGTRLLVL.

This rearrangement joins TRBV5-1 to TRBJ2-5, with D unclear. V dropped 1 base and J dropped 0 bases, with 7 bases sitting between them. The germline V gene encodes CDR1 SGHRS and CDR2 YFSETQ. This CDR3 contains 14 residues. CDR3 sequence (DNA): TGCGCCAGCAGCTTGATAGTTAACCAAGAGACCCAGTACTTC. It codes for CASSLIVNQETQYF.

The chain carries TRBV4-1 and TRBJ2-1; TRBD2 matches 13 bases. Trimming took 4 bases from V and 5 from J; bases not matched to a gene: 5. The CDR3 loop spans 16 amino acids. Germline-derived CDR1 and CDR2 are MGHRA and YSYEKL. This CDR3 reads CASSRLAGGLDNEQFF. The CDR3 bases are TGCGCCAGCAGCCGACTAGCGGGAGGTTTAGACAATGAGCAGTTCTTC.

The genes are TRBV4-1 and TRBJ2-1; D gene unclear. The V gene's germline CDR1 is MGHRA and CDR2 YSYEKL. The CDR3 is 13 amino acids. V gave up 1 base and J gave up 5 bases, with 6 bases separating them. The CDR3 bases are TGCGCCAGCAGCCAAGTAAATCACAATGAGCAGTTCTTC. Its translation is CASSQVNHNEQFF.

The chain uses TRBV5-6 and TRBJ2-1; the D gene is possibly TRBD1 (6 bases). Trimming pared 4 bases from V and 2 bases from J, leaving 13 bases between. Germline values: CDR1 SGHDT, CDR2 YYEEEE. This CDR3 comprises 15 residues. For the CDR3, the DNA is TGTGCCAGCAGCCTAGGGGGTTATGCCTACAATGAGCAGTTCTTC. It specifies CASSLGGYAYNEQFF.

The chain employs TRBV29-1 and TRBJ1-2; 7 bases line up with TRBD1. Losses at the gene ends were 6 bases for V and 1 base for J; bases not matched to a gene: 8. The CDR3 sequence is 14 residues long. Germline V gene lookup returns CDR1 SQVTM and CDR2 ANQGSEA. The CDR3 loop is CSVLTGLHNYGYTF. The CDR3 DNA follows: TGCAGCGTCTTGACAGGGCTCCATAACTATGGCTACACCTTC.

The rearrangement uses TRBV10-3 and TRBJ2-7, with D possibly matching TRBD1 (5 bases). The germline V gene has CDR1 ENHRY and CDR2 SYGVKD. This CDR3 is 14 amino acids long. V was cut by 6 bases and J by 1 base, with 13 bases left in between. Here the CDR3 reads CAIRPWGRSYEQYF. The CDR3 DNA sequence: TGTGCCATCAGGCCCTGGGGCCGTTCCTACGAGCAGTACTTC.

Comments on this clone: Other DNA variants within this sample encode the same CDR3. The DNA of the CDR3 is TGTGCCAGCAGCGTACGGACTAGCACAGATACGCAGTATTTT. It yields the protein CASSVRTSTDTQYF. The V and J genes are TRBV9 and TRBJ2-3; TRBD2 is a possible D gene (5 bases). Between the trimmed V and J ends, which lost 1 base and 0 bases, there was a span of 6 bases. The CDR3 spans 14 residues. The germline gives CDR1 SGDLS, CDR2 YYNGEE.

The V call is TRBV9, the J call TRBJ1-2, with 11 bases matching TRBD1. V was pared by 0 bases and J by 4 bases, with 8 bases of the junction left unmatched. CDR1 and CDR2 (germline): SGDLS, YYNGEE. This CDR3 has 17 residues. Here the CDR3 DNA reads TGTGCCAGCAGCGTAGACGGAGGACAGGGGGCTGGCTATGGCTACACCTTC. It specifies CASSVDGGQGAGYGYTF.

V usage is TRBV5-4 and J usage is TRBJ1-1, with D perhaps matching TRBD1 (6 bases). With 0 bases removed from V and 1 base from J, the gap between germline ends came to 13 bases. Germline assignment: CDR1 SGHNT and CDR2 YYREEE (reference sequence). This CDR3 is built from 16 residues. CDR3 in amino acids: CASSLARGAGNTEAFF. CDR3 DNA sequence: TGTGCCAGCAGCTTGGCCCGGGGGGCTGGGAACACTGAAGCTTTCTTT.

The chain uses TRBV6-5 and TRBJ1-6; 9 bases agree with TRBD1. Trimming removed 0 bases from V and 7 bases from J; junction bases left unmatched: 4. Germline V gene sequence: CDR1 MNHEY, CDR2 SVGAGI. This CDR3 spans 16 amino acids. The CDR3 sequence is CASSYSTGTGNSPLHF. Written as DNA, the CDR3 is TGTGCCAGCAGTTACTCCACCGGGACAGGGAATTCACCCCTCCACTTT.